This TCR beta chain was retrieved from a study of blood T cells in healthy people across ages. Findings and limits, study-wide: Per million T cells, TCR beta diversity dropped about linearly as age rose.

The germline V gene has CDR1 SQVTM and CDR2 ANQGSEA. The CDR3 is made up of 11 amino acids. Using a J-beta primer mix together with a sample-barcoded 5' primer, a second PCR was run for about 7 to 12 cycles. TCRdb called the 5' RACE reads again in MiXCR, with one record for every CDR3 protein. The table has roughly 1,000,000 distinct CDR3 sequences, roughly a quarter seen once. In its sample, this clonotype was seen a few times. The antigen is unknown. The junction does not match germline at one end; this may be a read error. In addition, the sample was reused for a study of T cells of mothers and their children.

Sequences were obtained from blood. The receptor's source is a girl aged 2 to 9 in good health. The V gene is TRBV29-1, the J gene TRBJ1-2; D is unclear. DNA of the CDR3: TGCAGCGTTGGAGAGGATTATGGCTACACTTTC. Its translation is CSVGEDYGYTF.